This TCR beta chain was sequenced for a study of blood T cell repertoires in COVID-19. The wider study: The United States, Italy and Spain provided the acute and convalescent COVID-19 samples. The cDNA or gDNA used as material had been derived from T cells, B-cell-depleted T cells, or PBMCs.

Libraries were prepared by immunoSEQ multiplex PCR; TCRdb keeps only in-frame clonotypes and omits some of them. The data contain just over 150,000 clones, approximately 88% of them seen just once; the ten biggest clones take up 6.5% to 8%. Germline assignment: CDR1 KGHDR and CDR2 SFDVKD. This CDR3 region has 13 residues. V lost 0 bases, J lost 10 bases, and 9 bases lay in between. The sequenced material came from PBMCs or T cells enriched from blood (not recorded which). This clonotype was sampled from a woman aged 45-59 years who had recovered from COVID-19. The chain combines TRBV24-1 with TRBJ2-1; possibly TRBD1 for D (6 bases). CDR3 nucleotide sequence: TGTGCCACCAGTGATTTGCCGGGGACAGAGCAGTTCTTC. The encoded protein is CATSDLPGTEQFF.